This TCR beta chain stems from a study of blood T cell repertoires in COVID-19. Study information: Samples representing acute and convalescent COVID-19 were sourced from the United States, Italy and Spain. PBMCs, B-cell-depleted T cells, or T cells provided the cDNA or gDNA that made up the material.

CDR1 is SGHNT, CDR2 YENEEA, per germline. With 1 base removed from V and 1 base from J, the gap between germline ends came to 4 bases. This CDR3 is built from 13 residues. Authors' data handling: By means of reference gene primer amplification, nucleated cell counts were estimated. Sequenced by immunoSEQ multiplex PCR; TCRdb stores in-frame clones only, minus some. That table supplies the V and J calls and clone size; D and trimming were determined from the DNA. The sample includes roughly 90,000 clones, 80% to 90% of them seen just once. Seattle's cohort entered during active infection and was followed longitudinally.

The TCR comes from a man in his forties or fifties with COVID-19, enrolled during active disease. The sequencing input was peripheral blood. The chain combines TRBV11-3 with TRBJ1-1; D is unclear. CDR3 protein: CASSLAGNTEAFF. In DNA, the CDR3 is TGTGCCAGCAGCTTAGCAGGGAACACTGAAGCTTTCTTT.